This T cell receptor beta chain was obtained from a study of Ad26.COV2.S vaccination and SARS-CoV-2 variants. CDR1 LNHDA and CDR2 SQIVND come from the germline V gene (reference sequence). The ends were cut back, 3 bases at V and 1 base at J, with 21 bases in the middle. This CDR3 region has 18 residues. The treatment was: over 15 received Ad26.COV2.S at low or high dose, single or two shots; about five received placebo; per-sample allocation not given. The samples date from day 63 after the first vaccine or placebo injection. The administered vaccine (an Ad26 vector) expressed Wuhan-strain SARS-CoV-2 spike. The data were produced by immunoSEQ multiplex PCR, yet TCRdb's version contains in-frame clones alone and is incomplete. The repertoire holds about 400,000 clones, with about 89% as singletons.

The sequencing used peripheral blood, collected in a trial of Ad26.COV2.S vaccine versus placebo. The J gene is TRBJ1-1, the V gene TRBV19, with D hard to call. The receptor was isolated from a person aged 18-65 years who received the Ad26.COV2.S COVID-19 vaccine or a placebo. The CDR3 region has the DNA TGTGCCAGTAGTATCCGACGGGTCCCTTTCCGGTCGAACACTGAAGCTTTCTTT. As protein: CASSIRRVPFRSNTEAFF. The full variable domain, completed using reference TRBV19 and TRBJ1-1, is DGGITQSPKYLFRKEGQNVTLSCEQNLNHDAMYWYRQDPGQGLRLIYYSQIVNDFQKGDIAEGYSVSREKKESFPLTVTSAQKNPTAFYLCASSIRRVPFRSNTEAFFGQGTRLTVV.